The present T cell receptor (beta chain) was sequenced within a study of T cells in Graves' hyperthyroidism and ophthalmopathy (dated by TCRdb to the late 2010s). Notes on the research overall: To identify TCR V-J signatures that set the groups apart, the researchers used a discovery cohort of 90 to 100 patients, made up of approximately 43 with Graves' ophthalmopathy and about 60 with stable Graves' hyperthyroidism. Prospective prediction of ophthalmopathy was tested in an independent validation cohort consisting of some 18 hyperthyroidism patients and some 15 patients who later progressed to ophthalmopathy. The roughly 91 discovery patients were randomly divided into training and test sets at a 7:3 ratio. The study also compared thyroid tissue and blood T-cell repertoires from roughly six Graves' hyperthyroidism patients. Once sampling was done, hyperthyroidism patients were given methimazole at a starting dose of 30 mg daily, whereas ophthalmopathy patients were given high-dose intravenous methylprednisolone. TCR Vbeta CDR3 sequencing of 140 or so peripheral blood samples (under 45 ophthalmopathy, roughly 74 hyperthyroidism and roughly 17 progressor patients) is reported in the paper.

What the research found in general, with its limitations: In cross-validation, a model built on a 13 V-J signature told ophthalmopathy apart from stable hyperthyroidism with 85% to 90% sensitivity and roughly 81% specificity, and in testing the same model reached 80%/75%. In validation, the model predicted progression to ophthalmopathy a median of 6.5 months before onset, with 65% to 71% sensitivity and 72.22% specificity. No statistical method was used to set the sample size in advance, and investigators knew the group allocation. Most expanded thyroid clonotypes (frequency above 0.001) were also detected in blood, suggesting blood repertoires may reflect thyroid immune responses.

Reading from cysteine to phenylalanine, the CDR3 counts 14 amino acids. The sequence is cut down to CDR3 DNA, 42 bases in frame from base 1. The CDR1 and CDR2 encoded by the germline V gene (reference sequence) are LNHNV and YYDKDF. For this chain, trimming is 0 bases at the V end and 3 bases at the J end, and the number of junction bases without a gene match is 2. This clonotype has only a few counts. The antigen this receptor binds is unknown. No quality values exist for individual bases; no much larger clone is one base distant. Any patient with an uncontrolled infection, another autoimmune disease, pregnancy or lactation was excluded. Diagnoses relied on clinical symptoms, serum thyroxine and TRAb, thyroid ultrasound and orbital computed tomography. Trizol reagent was used to extract total RNA, and RNA quality was then checked on an Agilent 2100 Bioanalyzer. TCR beta CDR3 regions were amplified from RNA transcripts. For the first round of RT-PCR on the TCR CDR3, the HTBI primer set was used together with the Qiagen OneStep RT-PCR kit. A second multiplex PCR round built the libraries, followed by size selection and purification. Sequencing of the libraries was done on an Illumina HiSeq2000 using paired-end 100 bp reads. The original pipeline was this. SOAPnuke was used to process the raw data, with reads discarded if the reads contained adapters or uncalled bases, had a mean Phred below 15, or lacked an exact constant-primer or identifier match. COPE v1.2.5 was used to merge the high-quality paired reads, and each unique nucleotide sequence was defined as a clonotype. MiTCR v1.1 was used to align the clonotypes against IMGT TRBV, TRBD and TRBJ reference segments. Analysis was restricted to V-J combinations with a frequency above 0.0001, which covered 99% to 99.2% of repertoires. A TCS score was defined as the ratio of F50 (clonal expansion) to E x V (chaos), with BLOSUM62-based TCRdist applied between CDR3 peptides within each V-J. Welch's t-statistics and random forest reduced around 520 V-J features to roughly 13, which were used in a naive Bayes classifier (R e1071). The similarity between thyroid and blood repertoires was quantified using the Morisita-Horn index. TCRdb itself trimmed the public reads at Q25 with fastp, ran MiXCR and retained productive beta chains. Each record represents a unique CDR3 protein, reported with the most common genes and DNA among its rows. TCRdb's processing, not the authors' own work, is the source of the V and J calls. The sample table lists 660,000 or so distinct CDR3 sequences, approximately 42% of them with a count of one. The ten largest make up roughly 6.5% of the sample.

Recombination connected TRBV15 to TRBJ2-7, and TRBD1 aligns with 7 junction nucleotides. Sequencing was carried out using peripheral blood or thyroid tissue (not recorded which). This clonotype originated in an adult man with Graves' disease, either hyperthyroidism or ophthalmopathy (not recorded which). The CDR3 here reads CATSRETGYYEQYF. The sequenced DNA is TGTGCCACCAGCAGAGAGACAGGGTACTACGAGCAGTACTTC.